These T cell receptor beta chains were read from a single sample in a study of long-term antiretroviral therapy in people with HIV. Using immunoSEQ multiplex PCR, the repertoire was profiled, and TCRdb retains in-frame clones only, with some absent. This table has approximately 26,000 clones, roughly 84% appearing once. The material sequenced was unsorted PBMCs, taken 0.4 years after starting antiretroviral therapy. The receptors originated from a man aged 18 to 35 with HIV. Both conserved end residues are part of each CDR3. Fields, in order: clone size, V gene, J gene, D gene, CDR3 DNA, CDR3 protein. A D gene is named only where the DNA matches it firmly. Expanded clones are given a class, and other clones once, few, many or no size at all.

abundance: once
v_gene: TRBV2
j_gene: TRBJ2-7
d_gene: -
CDR3nt: TGTGCCAGCAAGGGGCAGAGCTCCTACGAGCAGTACTTC
CDR3aa: CASKGQSSYEQYF

abundance: -
v_gene: TRBV7-3
j_gene: TRBJ2-1
d_gene: TRBD2
CDR3nt: TGTGCCAGCAGCTGGGGACTAGAGGGCCCATACAATGAGCAGTTCTTC
CDR3aa: CASSWGLEGPYNEQFF

abundance: -
v_gene: TRBV5-6
j_gene: TRBJ1-2
d_gene: -
CDR3nt: TGTGCCAGCACCAACTCGTATGGCTACACCTTC
CDR3aa: CASTNSYGYTF

abundance: -
v_gene: TRBV11-2
j_gene: TRBJ2-1
d_gene: -
CDR3nt: TGTGCCAGCAGTTCCCTGGGGCGGGCGAGCTCCTACAATGAGCAGTTCTTC
CDR3aa: CASSSLGRASSYNEQFF

abundance: -
v_gene: TRBV27
j_gene: TRBJ2-2
d_gene: -
CDR3nt: TGTGCCAGCAGTTTAGGCGTCACCGGGGAGCTGTTTTTT
CDR3aa: CASSLGVTGELFF

abundance: -
v_gene: TRBV7-9
j_gene: TRBJ2-2
d_gene: TRBD1
CDR3nt: TGTGCCAGCAGCCCCGGACAGGGACCGAACACCGGGGAGCTGTTTTTT
CDR3aa: CASSPGQGPNTGELFF

abundance: -
v_gene: TRBV6-5
j_gene: TRBJ1-4
d_gene: -
CDR3nt: TGTGCCAGCAGTTACTCTGCCAGGGGAGGTGGTGAAAAACTGTTTTTT
CDR3aa: CASSYSARGGGEKLFF

abundance: -
v_gene: TRBV6-4
j_gene: TRBJ2-3
d_gene: TRBD2
CDR3nt: TGTGCCAGCAGTGAACTAGCGGGGGGTCAGGGCACAGATACGCAGTATTTT
CDR3aa: CASSELAGGQGTDTQYF

abundance: -
v_gene: TRBV6-1
j_gene: TRBJ1-3
d_gene: -
CDR3nt: TGTGCCAGCAGTGTCACCCCGACAGGTACTGGAAACACCATATATTTT
CDR3aa: CASSVTPTGTGNTIYF

abundance: -
v_gene: TRBV5-6
j_gene: TRBJ2-7
d_gene: TRBD2
CDR3nt: TGTGCCAGCAGCTTGGCGGGAGGGAGCCCCTACGAGCAGTACTTC
CDR3aa: CASSLAGGSPYEQYF

abundance: -
v_gene: TRBV28
j_gene: TRBJ2-1
d_gene: TRBD1
CDR3nt: TGTGCCAGTGGGACAGGGTCCTACAATGAGCAGTTCTTC
CDR3aa: CASGTGSYNEQFF

abundance: -
v_gene: TRBV19
j_gene: TRBJ1-3
d_gene: TRBD1
CDR3nt: TGTGCCAGTAGTACAGGGGGCCTCTTTTTCAGCTCTGGAAACACCATATATTTT
CDR3aa: CASSTGGLFFSSGNTIYF

abundance: -
v_gene: TRBV5-1
j_gene: TRBJ2-7
d_gene: -
CDR3nt: TGCGCCAGCAGTGCAGGCTCCTACGAGCAGTACTTC
CDR3aa: CASSAGSYEQYF

abundance: -
v_gene: TRBV4-1
j_gene: TRBJ2-1
d_gene: TRBD1
CDR3nt: TGCGCCAGCAGCCCTTCGGGACAGGGAAGAAATGAGCAGTTCTTC
CDR3aa: CASSPSGQGRNEQFF

abundance: -
v_gene: TRBV5-1
j_gene: TRBJ2-3
d_gene: -
CDR3nt: TGCGCCAGCAGTGAGGTGGGTACGCAGTATTTT
CDR3aa: CASSEVGTQYF

abundance: -
v_gene: TRBV4-3
j_gene: TRBJ2-7
d_gene: -
CDR3nt: TGCGCCAGCAGCCAAGATTGGCCCGGGACGGAGGCCTACGAGCAGTACTTC
CDR3aa: CASSQDWPGTEAYEQYF

abundance: -
v_gene: TRBV29-1
j_gene: TRBJ1-1
d_gene: TRBD1
CDR3nt: TGCAGCGTTGTAGGACAGGGGGCTTTATCGGTCACTGAAGCTTTCTTT
CDR3aa: CSVVGQGALSVTEAFF

abundance: -
v_gene: TRBV7-2
j_gene: TRBJ2-7
d_gene: -
CDR3nt: TGTGCCAGCAGCTTAAAGATTTACGAGCAGTACTTC
CDR3aa: CASSLKIYEQYF

abundance: -
v_gene: TRBV6-1
j_gene: TRBJ1-4
d_gene: TRBD1
CDR3nt: TGTGCCAGCAGTGAAACGGGCGCAGGGGGCGAAAAACTGTTTTTT
CDR3aa: CASSETGAGGEKLFF

abundance: few
v_gene: TRBV11-3
j_gene: TRBJ1-1
d_gene: -
CDR3nt: TGTGCCAGGGTAACTGATCCCGGGGCGAACACTGAAGCTTTCTTT
CDR3aa: CARVTDPGANTEAFF

abundance: -
v_gene: TRBV5-1
j_gene: TRBJ2-1
d_gene: -
CDR3nt: TGCGCCAGCAGCTTGTTGGAACACCAGAGCTCCTACAATGAGCAGTTCTTC
CDR3aa: CASSLLEHQSSYNEQFF

abundance: -
v_gene: TRBV9
j_gene: TRBJ2-6
d_gene: TRBD2
CDR3nt: TGTGCCAGCAGCGTTCCCCTAGCGGCAGGAGCCGAAGCCAACGTCCTGACTTTC
CDR3aa: CASSVPLAAGAEANVLTF

abundance: -
v_gene: TRBV18
j_gene: TRBJ2-7
d_gene: -
CDR3nt: TGTGCCAGCTCACCAGACAGCTCCTACGAGCAGTACTTC
CDR3aa: CASSPDSSYEQYF

abundance: -
v_gene: TRBV19
j_gene: TRBJ2-5
d_gene: -
CDR3nt: TGTGCCAGTAGACCGATAGGGGGTTGGGAGACCCAGTACTTC
CDR3aa: CASRPIGGWETQYF

abundance: -
v_gene: TRBV7-8
j_gene: TRBJ1-2
d_gene: -
CDR3nt: TGTGCCAGCAGCCACCTCTTACCGGGGATGGCGGGCTACACCTTC
CDR3aa: CASSHLLPGMAGYTF

abundance: few
v_gene: TRBV4-3
j_gene: TRBJ1-2
d_gene: -
CDR3nt: TGCGCCAGCAGCCAAGATTGGCAGGTTCAAGATGGCTACACCTTC
CDR3aa: CASSQDWQVQDGYTF

abundance: few
v_gene: TRBV6-4
j_gene: TRBJ1-2
d_gene: TRBD1
CDR3nt: TGTGCCAGCAGTGAATCACCTAGAAGGACAGGGGCCGTTGACTATGGCTACACCTTC
CDR3aa: CASSESPRRTGAVDYGYTF

abundance: -
v_gene: TRBV11-2
j_gene: TRBJ2-7
d_gene: -
CDR3nt: TGTGCCAGCAGCTTCGAAAGGGCAGGGATGTACGAGCAGTACTTC
CDR3aa: CASSFERAGMYEQYF

abundance: -
v_gene: TRBV9
j_gene: TRBJ1-1
d_gene: -
CDR3nt: TGTGCCAGCAGCGGGGGACATCAGAACACTGAAGCTTTCTTT
CDR3aa: CASSGGHQNTEAFF

abundance: -
v_gene: TRBV28
j_gene: TRBJ1-2
d_gene: -
CDR3nt: TGTGCCACCTTGAGGGCCGTTACGACATATTATGGCTACACCTTC
CDR3aa: CATLRAVTTYYGYTF

abundance: -
v_gene: TRBV11-2
j_gene: TRBJ2-3
d_gene: -
CDR3nt: TGTGCCAGCAGCTTAGATCTCGCGGGGGCGCTCACAGATACGCAGTATTTT
CDR3aa: CASSLDLAGALTDTQYF

abundance: -
v_gene: TRBV6-4
j_gene: TRBJ2-2
d_gene: -
CDR3nt: TGTGCCAGCAGTGACAGGGCCACCGGGGAGCTGTTTTTT
CDR3aa: CASSDRATGELFF

abundance: -
v_gene: TRBV9
j_gene: TRBJ1-6
d_gene: TRBD1
CDR3nt: TGTGCCAGCAGCGTAGAGGCGACAGGGAGGAATTCACCCCTCCACTTT
CDR3aa: CASSVEATGRNSPLHF

abundance: few
v_gene: TRBV7-9
j_gene: TRBJ1-5
d_gene: -
CDR3nt: TGTGCCAGCAGCTTAGCGGGGCAGCCCCAGCATTTT
CDR3aa: CASSLAGQPQHF

abundance: -
v_gene: TRBV12-5
j_gene: TRBJ1-1
d_gene: -
CDR3nt: TGTGCAACCGGGGGGGCTCTTACTGAAGCTTTCTTT
CDR3aa: CATGGALTEAFF

abundance: -
v_gene: TRBV27
j_gene: TRBJ1-1
d_gene: -
CDR3nt: TGTGCCAGCAGTGCCACAGGCCCCCCTGAAGCTTTCTTT
CDR3aa: CASSATGPPEAFF

abundance: -
v_gene: TRBV6-5
j_gene: TRBJ1-1
d_gene: -
CDR3nt: TGTGCCAGCAGTTACTCGAAGGGCCTGAACACTGAAGCTTTCTTT
CDR3aa: CASSYSKGLNTEAFF

abundance: -
v_gene: TRBV7-6
j_gene: TRBJ2-2
d_gene: -
CDR3nt: TGTGCCAGCAGGAGGCAGTTGGGCGGGGAGCTGTTTTTT
CDR3aa: CASRRQLGGELFF

abundance: -
v_gene: TRBV5-4
j_gene: TRBJ1-1
d_gene: -
CDR3nt: TGTGCCAGCAGCAGGGGACGGAACACTGAAGCTTTCTTT
CDR3aa: CASSRGRNTEAFF

abundance: -
v_gene: TRBV7-3
j_gene: TRBJ2-7
d_gene: -
CDR3nt: TGTGCCAGCAGCGAGGGGTCTAGCTCCCCCTACGAGCAGTACTTC
CDR3aa: CASSEGSSSPYEQYF

abundance: -
v_gene: TRBV25-1
j_gene: TRBJ2-7
d_gene: TRBD1
CDR3nt: TGTGCCAGCAGTGAACGGACAGGGTCATACGAGCAGTACTTC
CDR3aa: CASSERTGSYEQYF

abundance: -
v_gene: TRBV19
j_gene: TRBJ2-1
d_gene: -
CDR3nt: TGTGCCAGTAGTCACGACAGGAGCTCCTACAATGAGCAGTTCTTC
CDR3aa: CASSHDRSSYNEQFF

abundance: -
v_gene: TRBV7-9
j_gene: TRBJ2-1
d_gene: TRBD2
CDR3nt: TGTGCCAGCAGCTCCCCTGCGCGGGGGAGCCTCTACAATGAGCAGTTCTTC
CDR3aa: CASSSPARGSLYNEQFF

abundance: -
v_gene: TRBV19
j_gene: TRBJ1-5
d_gene: -
CDR3nt: TGTGCCAGTAGTATAGTGCAGGGTAACAATCAGCCCCAGCATTTT
CDR3aa: CASSIVQGNNQPQHF

abundance: -
v_gene: TRBV5-4
j_gene: TRBJ2-1
d_gene: -
CDR3nt: TGTGCCAGCAGCTCCTCCCAGGGAAACAATGAGCAGTTCTTC
CDR3aa: CASSSSQGNNEQFF

abundance: few
v_gene: TRBV28
j_gene: TRBJ2-7
d_gene: TRBD1
CDR3nt: TGTGCCAGCAGTTCGCACCGGGACAGGGGCTCCTACGAGCAGTACTTC
CDR3aa: CASSSHRDRGSYEQYF

abundance: once
v_gene: TRBV5-1
j_gene: TRBJ2-1
d_gene: -
CDR3nt: TGCGCCAGCTTCCGAGGGCATCCTACCTACAATGAGCAGTTCTTC
CDR3aa: CASFRGHPTYNEQFF

abundance: -
v_gene: TRBV9
j_gene: TRBJ1-1
d_gene: -
CDR3nt: TGTGCCAGCAGCGTGGACAGTCATAACACTGAAGCTTTCTTT
CDR3aa: CASSVDSHNTEAFF

abundance: -
v_gene: TRBV2
j_gene: TRBJ2-1
d_gene: -
CDR3nt: TGTGCCAGCAGTGAAATAGGATTTAGTGCCAATGAGCAGTTCTTC
CDR3aa: CASSEIGFSANEQFF

abundance: few
v_gene: TRBV27
j_gene: TRBJ1-1
d_gene: TRBD1
CDR3nt: TGTGCCAGCAGTCTGGGACAGTTGACTGAAGCTTTCTTT
CDR3aa: CASSLGQLTEAFF

abundance: -
v_gene: TRBV28
j_gene: TRBJ2-1
d_gene: TRBD2
CDR3nt: TGTGCCAGCAGTCAGCCCCCCGGGACTAGCAGTAACAATGAGCAGTTCTTC
CDR3aa: CASSQPPGTSSNNEQFF

abundance: once
v_gene: TRBV5-1
j_gene: TRBJ2-1
d_gene: -
CDR3nt: TGCGCCAGCAGCTTAGGCGGAATGAGCTCCTACAATGAGCAGTTCTTC
CDR3aa: CASSLGGMSSYNEQFF

abundance: -
v_gene: TRBV5-6
j_gene: TRBJ1-1
d_gene: -
CDR3nt: TGTGCCAGCAGCCGTCGGGGGAATGAAGCTTTCTTT
CDR3aa: CASSRRGNEAFF

abundance: few
v_gene: TRBV7-2
j_gene: TRBJ2-7
d_gene: -
CDR3nt: TGTGCCAGCAGCTTAGGGGCGCAGGGCTCCGAGCAGTACTTC
CDR3aa: CASSLGAQGSEQYF

abundance: -
v_gene: TRBV6-5
j_gene: TRBJ1-4
d_gene: -
CDR3nt: TGTGCCAGCAGTTACTCAGGGAGGGATGAAAAACTGTTTTTT
CDR3aa: CASSYSGRDEKLFF

abundance: -
v_gene: TRBV7-9
j_gene: TRBJ2-7
d_gene: -
CDR3nt: TGTGCCAGCAGCCCGGGACCGGGCCCATCCTACGAGCAGTACTTC
CDR3aa: CASSPGPGPSYEQYF

abundance: -
v_gene: TRBV15
j_gene: TRBJ1-4
d_gene: TRBD1
CDR3nt: TGTGCCACCAGCAGAGTCCTGACACAGGGGGAAAAACTGTTTTTT
CDR3aa: CATSRVLTQGEKLFF

abundance: -
v_gene: TRBV7-2
j_gene: TRBJ2-7
d_gene: -
CDR3nt: TGTGCCAGCAGCCAAGGGCTATCCTACGAGCAGTACTTC
CDR3aa: CASSQGLSYEQYF

abundance: -
v_gene: TRBV6-6
j_gene: TRBJ1-2
d_gene: TRBD1
CDR3nt: TGTGCCAGCCCTAGGACAGGGACGTTGGATGGCTACACCTTC
CDR3aa: CASPRTGTLDGYTF